A selection of T cell receptor beta chains follows, all from one sample in a study of T cells after somatic rescue of genetic block. Only in-frame clones appear in the TCRdb table, and some are missing; sequencing was by immunoSEQ multiplex PCR. The sample has about 52,000 clones; approximately 96% are singletons. Sequencing was done on a sample of peripheral blood mononuclear cells (PBMCs). The receptors come from a child in the first two years of life. Both conserved end residues are part of each CDR3. D genes are given only for firm matches. Some rows mark clone size as missing; the rest say once, few, many or name a class of expanded clone.

TRBV2	NA	once	TRBJ2-7	CASSLPLGQFNEQYF	TGTGCCAGCAGTTTGCCCCTAGGACAGTTTAACGAGCAGTACTTC
TRBV19	TRBD1	NA	TRBJ2-7	CASSIGTGAYEQYF	TGTGCCAGTAGTATAGGGACAGGGGCCTACGAGCAGTACTTC
TRBV6-5	TRBD1	NA	TRBJ1-5	CASSPTGYSNQPQHF	TGTGCCAGCAGCCCGACAGGGTATAGCAATCAGCCCCAGCATTTT
TRBV19	NA	NA	TRBJ1-1	CAGSIGNTEAFF	TGTGCCGGTAGTATAGGGAACACTGAAGCTTTCTTT
TRBV27	NA	NA	TRBJ2-2	CASSANTGELFF	TGTGCCAGCAGCGCTAACACCGGGGAGCTGTTTTTT
TRBV5-1	NA	once	TRBJ2-7	CASSLAGMNYEQYF	TGCGCCAGCAGCTTGGCAGGGATGAACTACGAGCAGTACTTC
TRBV4-3	NA	NA	TRBJ2-7	CASSQVAREYEQYF	TGCGCCAGCAGCCAAGTTGCCAGGGAATACGAGCAGTACTTC
TRBV19	TRBD2	NA	TRBJ2-1	CASSIGVTSGRAFSYNEQFF	TGTGCCAGTAGTATAGGGGTGACTAGCGGGAGGGCTTTCTCCTACAATGAGCAGTTCTTC
TRBV10-3	TRBD1	NA	TRBJ2-3	CAISETGTGGTDTQYF	TGTGCCATCAGTGAGACCGGGACAGGGGGCACAGATACGCAGTATTTT
TRBV30	NA	NA	TRBJ2-1	CAWSVTISYNEQFF	TGTGCCTGGAGTGTGACCATTTCCTACAATGAGCAGTTCTTC
TRBV6-5	TRBD1	NA	TRBJ2-7	CASSYGTGNYEQYF	TGTGCCAGCAGTTATGGGACAGGGAACTACGAGCAGTACTTC
TRBV18	TRBD2	once	TRBJ2-7	CASSPGLAGSYEQYF	TGTGCCAGCTCACCGGGACTAGCGGGCTCCTACGAGCAGTACTTC
TRBV28	NA	NA	TRBJ2-2	CASSLGNTGELFF	TGTGCCAGCAGTTTAGGCAACACCGGGGAGCTGTTTTTT
TRBV18	NA	NA	TRBJ2-7	CASSLGVRAYEQYF	TGTGCCAGCTCCCTTGGCGTAAGGGCCTACGAGCAGTACTTC
TRBV5-6	NA	NA	TRBJ2-2	CASSLTTGELFF	TGTGCCAGCAGCTTGACTACCGGGGAGCTGTTTTTT
TRBV30	NA	NA	TRBJ2-3	CAWAGYYTDTQYF	TGTGCCTGGGCAGGGTATTACACAGATACGCAGTATTTT
TRBV4-1	NA	NA	TRBJ1-3	CASSQPGSSGNTIYF	TGCGCCAGCAGCCAACCAGGGAGCTCTGGAAACACCATATATTTT
TRBV4-1	TRBD1	NA	TRBJ1-1	CATKAGTGNTEAFF	TGCGCCACTAAGGCCGGGACAGGGAACACTGAAGCTTTCTTT
TRBV9	NA	NA	TRBJ1-3	CASRASSGNTIYF	TGTGCCAGCAGGGCAAGCTCTGGAAACACCATATATTTT
TRBV5-1	NA	NA	TRBJ1-5	CASSLAGVGNQPQHF	TGCGCCAGCAGCTTGGCAGGGGTGGGCAATCAGCCCCAGCATTTT
TRBV5-1	NA	NA	TRBJ2-2	CASSLQSPNTGELFF	TGCGCCAGCAGCTTGCAAAGCCCGAACACCGGGGAGCTGTTTTTT
TRBV25-1	NA	NA	TRBJ1-5	CASSEGNQPQHF	TGTGCCAGCAGTGAGGGCAATCAGCCCCAGCATTTT
TRBV6-1	TRBD2	NA	TRBJ2-1	CATLLSGGPEEQFF	TGTGCCACCCTTCTATCGGGAGGGCCGGAGGAGCAGTTCTTC
TRBV27	TRBD1	once	TRBJ1-2	CASRPTGKKKHGYTF	TGTGCCAGCAGACCGACAGGGAAAAAAAAACATGGCTACACCTTC
TRBV2	NA	NA	TRBJ1-2	CASSVGRYGYTF	TGTGCCAGCAGTGTAGGGAGATATGGCTACACCTTC
TRBV27	TRBD2	NA	TRBJ2-1	CASSLAGGGNEQFF	TGTGCCAGCAGTTTAGCGGGAGGCGGGAATGAGCAGTTCTTC